Following are 13 T cell receptor beta chains from one sample sequenced in a study of blood T cell repertoires in COVID-19. The assay was immunoSEQ multiplex PCR, and TCRdb's table has in-frame clones only and misses some. The sample carries 200,000 or so clones, 86% recorded once. Input material: peripheral blood. These receptors originate from a woman aged 45-59 years with acute or convalescent COVID-19.

The V gene is TRBV3-1 (or the pseudogene TRBV3-2), the J gene TRBJ2-7, with D unresolved. In germline, CDR1 is LGHDT, CDR2 YNNKEL (reference sequence). Trimming took 1 base from V and 2 from J, leaving 3 bases between them. The CDR3 length is 12 residues. The CDR3 DNA is TGTGCCAGCAGCCAAGGGCCCTACGAGCAGTACTTC. Translated: CASSQGPYEQYF.

This clone was seen a single time. The chain employs TRBV14 and TRBJ1-1; 7 nucleotides agree with TRBD1. There are 15 residues in the CDR3. CDR1 is SGHDN, CDR2 FVKESK, per germline. With 2 bases clipped from V and 5 bases from J, the junction kept 8 bases outside the gene matches. CDR3 loop: CASSQFRQGRTEAFF. The CDR3 DNA sequence: TGTGCCAGCAGCCAATTCAGACAGGGTAGAACTGAAGCTTTCTTT.

The V call is TRBV4-3, the J call TRBJ1-4; no clear D. V was clipped by 6 bases and J by 0 bases, with 11 bases between them. The germline gives CDR1 LGHNA, CDR2 YSLEER. This CDR3 has 15 amino acids. In DNA form, the CDR3 reads TGCGCCAGCAGTTTGAGGGCTGCAACTAATGAAAAACTGTTTTTT. It yields the protein CASSLRAATNEKLFF.

This clone was picked up one time. V is TRBV6-2 or TRBV6-3 and J is TRBJ2-2; D is unclear. This CDR3 contains 17 residues. V was pared by 0 bases and J by 0 bases, with 11 bases between. The germline V gene encodes CDR1 MNHEY and CDR2 SVGEGT. DNA of the CDR3: TGTGCCAGCAGTTACTCCCCCCAGCGTACGAACACCGGGGAGCTGTTTTTT. Translating it yields CASSYSPQRTNTGELFF.

The chain carries TRBV19 and TRBJ1-5; perhaps TRBD1 as D (5 bases). Germline values: CDR1 LNHDA, CDR2 SQIVND (reference sequence). This CDR3 has 14 amino acids. Trimming left V 5 bases short and J 1 base short, with 9 bases between. The CDR3 DNA reads TGTGCCAGTAGTGCAGGGAGGAGCAATCAGCCCCAGCATTTT. This sequence encodes CASSAGRSNQPQHF. Variable domain in full (rest from reference TRBV19 and TRBJ1-5): DGGITQSPKYLFRKEGQNVTLSCEQNLNHDAMYWYRQDPGQGLRLIYYSQIVNDFQKGDIAEGYSVSREKKESFPLTVTSAQKNPTAFYLCASSAGRSNQPQHFGDGTRLSIL.

The chain carries TRBV6-2 or TRBV6-3 and TRBJ2-5; 8 positions match TRBD2. Trimming took 6 bases from V and 4 from J; bases not matched to a gene: 1. The CDR3 totals 12 residues. Germline-derived CDR1 and CDR2 are MNHEY and SVGEGT. The CDR3 DNA reads TGTGCCAGCAGCCTAGCGGGAGAGACCCAGTACTTC. This gives the protein CASSLAGETQYF.

The V and J genes are TRBV6-2 or TRBV6-3 and TRBJ2-5, with 7 bases aligning to TRBD1. The germline gives CDR1 MNHEY, CDR2 SVGEGT. The CDR3 sequence is 15 residues long. V shed 2 bases, J shed 2 bases, and the junction held 5 bases outside the gene matches. CDR3 region: CASSYVLGQQETQYF. The CDR3 DNA follows: TGTGCCAGCAGTTACGTTCTGGGACAGCAAGAGACCCAGTACTTC.

The CDR3 region has the DNA TGTGCCAGCAGCTTAGCGTATCGGGACAGGGTGTTTCGGACCCAGTACTTC. It is translated as CASSLAYRDRVFRTQYF. The V and J genes are TRBV7-9 and TRBJ2-5, with TRBD1 matching over 9 bases. This CDR3 spans 17 amino acids. CDR1 and CDR2 from the germline V gene are SEHNR and FQNEAQ (reference sequence). J lost 7 bases, V lost 0 bases, and 12 bases had no gene match.

This clone was counted at least ten times. The rearrangement links TRBV29-1 to TRBJ2-1; D is possibly TRBD2 (5 bases). The V gene lost 7 bases and the J gene lost 5 bases, with 24 bases spanning the gap. CDR3 size: 16 residues. The V gene's germline CDR1 is SQVTM and CDR2 ANQGSEA. CDR3: CSAEVVRARFHNEQFF. Written as DNA, the CDR3 is TGCAGCGCCGAGGTCGTGAGGGCCCGTTTTCACAATGAGCAGTTCTTC.

The chain combines TRBV11-2 with TRBJ1-2; D gene uncertain. CDR3 length: 14 residues. The germline CDR1 and CDR2 sequences are SGHAT and FQNNGV. Trimming removed 0 bases from V and 4 bases from J, with 9 bases in between. The CDR3 nucleotides read TGTGCCAGCAGCTTAGATCTACTCGCCTATGGCTACACCTTC. Its protein product is CASSLDLLAYGYTF.

The J gene is TRBJ2-6, the V gene TRBV25-1; D may be TRBD1 (5 bases). Trimming took 8 bases from V and 0 from J, leaving 14 bases between them. Looked up from germline, CDR1 is MGHDK and CDR2 is SYGVNS. The CDR3 covers 16 residues. CDR3 region: CASQGVLYSGANVLTF. In DNA, the CDR3 is TGTGCCAGCCAGGGTGTCCTCTACTCTGGGGCCAACGTCCTGACTTTC.

J is TRBJ1-2 and V is TRBV20-1, with 7 bases aligning to TRBD1. V trimming: 5 bases; J trimming: 12 bases; junction bases outside the gene matches: 6. Germline assignment: CDR1 DFQATT and CDR2 SNEGSKA (reference sequence). The CDR3 runs to 10 residues. As DNA, the CDR3 is TGCAGTGCTTTACGACAGGGCCACACCTTC. Translating gives CSALRQGHTF.

The chain combines TRBV30 with TRBJ1-2; the D is unclear. V was cut by 0 bases and J by 3 bases, with 14 bases left in between. Germline lookup yields CDR1 GTSNPN and CDR2 SVGIG (reference sequence). CDR3 size: 15 residues. CDR3 protein: CAWSVQLIRDYGYTF. Here the CDR3 DNA reads TGTGCCTGGAGTGTACAATTAATACGGGACTATGGCTACACCTTC.